The 8 T cell receptor beta chains listed next were all sequenced from one sample in a study of blood T cell repertoires in COVID-19. The assay was immunoSEQ multiplex PCR, and TCRdb's table has in-frame clones only and misses some. The data hold some 170,000 clones, with about 92% observed a single time. The sequenced material came from peripheral blood. These TCRs come from a man in his sixties with active or convalescent COVID-19.

This clone has just one count. The V and J genes are TRBV19 and TRBJ1-6; a possible D gene is TRBD1 (5 bases). With 6 bases removed from V and 2 bases from J, the gap between germline ends came to 14 bases. Germline CDR1 is LNHDA and CDR2 is SQIVND (reference sequence). This CDR3 has 16 amino acids. The CDR3 is CASRADISTYNSPLHF. The DNA of the CDR3 is TGTGCCAGTAGGGCGGACATATCGACCTATAATTCACCCCTCCACTTT.

The chain employs TRBV5-1 and TRBJ1-2, with 7 bases that match TRBD1. The CDR3 has 16 amino acids. Per the germline V gene, CDR1 is SGHRS and CDR2 is YFSETQ. V shed 1 base, J shed 3 bases, and the junction held 9 bases outside the gene matches. The CDR3 loop reads CASSLIAQGRDYGYTF. CDR3 nucleotide sequence: TGCGCCAGCAGCTTGATCGCACAGGGGCGTGACTATGGCTACACCTTC.

This clone was seen a single time. The genes are TRBV24-1 and TRBJ2-5; 14 bases fit TRBD2. The CDR3 runs to 16 residues. V gave up 2 bases and J gave up 3 bases; unmatched junction bases: 1. Germline V gives CDR1 KGHDR, CDR2 SFDVKD. The CDR3 spells CATSDSGLAGEETQYF. The DNA for the CDR3 is TGTGCCACCAGTGATTCGGGACTAGCGGGGGAAGAGACCCAGTACTTC.

This chain joins TRBV5-1 and TRBJ2-2, with D possibly being TRBD1 (5 bases). The CDR3 spans 16 residues. V shed 2 bases and J shed 5 bases, with 16 bases lying between them. Germline V gives CDR1 SGHRS, CDR2 YFSETQ. The chain's CDR3 is CASSFSGQGTTGELFF. Written as DNA, the CDR3 is TGCGCCAGCAGCTTCTCCGGCCAGGGCACTACCGGGGAGCTGTTTTTT.

The chain links TRBV6-4 to TRBJ1-2, with D unresolved. The CDR3 sequence is 13 residues long. Germline CDR1 and CDR2: MRHNA and SNTAGT. Trimming took off 6 bases at V and 1 base at J, with 9 bases between the two ends. This CDR3 is CASSLAVNYGYTF. In nucleotides, the CDR3 is TGTGCCAGCAGCTTGGCGGTTAACTATGGCTACACCTTC.

V and J are TRBV18 and TRBJ1-5, with D possibly TRBD1 on 6 matching bases. V was cut by 2 bases and J by 5 bases, with 10 bases left in between. Germline V gives CDR1 KGHSH, CDR2 LQKENI. CDR3 length equals 14 residues. CDR3 sequence reads: CASSPSDRYQPQHF. The CDR3 coding sequence is TGTGCCAGCTCACCATCGGACAGATATCAGCCCCAGCATTTT.

This clone showed up just once. The V gene is TRBV6-5, the J gene TRBJ2-7, with TRBD1 matching 8 bases. J lost 3 bases, V lost 0 bases, and 4 bases had no gene match. The CDR3 consists of 15 residues. The germline V gene has CDR1 MNHEY and CDR2 SVGAGI. CDR3 nucleotide sequence: TGTGCCAGCAGTTACTCAGGGACAGGCCTCTACGAGCAGTACTTC. Translating gives CASSYSGTGLYEQYF.

The gene calls are TRBV5-1 and TRBJ1-4; 7 bases are a match to TRBD1. The germline V gene has CDR1 SGHRS and CDR2 YFSETQ. The CDR3 loop spans 16 amino acids. With V trimmed by 4 bases and J by 3 bases, 9 bases remained unmatched. The CDR3 reads CASSPDRRSPNEKLFF. In DNA, the CDR3 is TGCGCCAGCAGCCCGGACAGGAGGAGTCCTAATGAAAAACTGTTTTTT.